This TCR beta chain was obtained from a study of cytomegalovirus exposure and HLA in healthy donors. Study findings and constraints: Diagnosis of cytomegalovirus status made by the classifier reportedly showed high specificity and sensitivity. Later analysis identified a missense DCLRE1C variant that was linked to TCR beta V- and J-gene trimming.

Comment on this clone: As yet, its antigen is unknown.

Trimming at V came to 6 bases and at J to 6 bases, leaving 8 bases not matched to a gene. This CDR3 has 15 residues. Germline CDR1 reads SNHLY; CDR2 reads FYNNEI. The PCR made use of 60 Vbeta and 13 Jbeta primers. Per the study methods: Unique TCR beta chains numbered 60 million to 100 million in a later analysis, with about 11 million shared. The protocol was immunoSEQ multiplex PCR, while the TCRdb copy is restricted to in-frame clones and leaves out a portion. The D gene and trimming were derived from the DNA, and the V and J assignments and clone size from that table. The data hold more than 65,000 clones, with approximately 79% observed a single time.

The genes are TRBV2 and TRBJ2-5; TRBD2 agrees at 12 bases. The clonotype originates from a woman in her thirties or forties in good health and CMV-seropositive. Sequencing input: PBMCs. The CDR3 reads CASRSSGGDVQTQYF. The CDR3 DNA reads TGTGCCAGCAGGTCTAGCGGGGGGGATGTTCAGACCCAGTACTTC.